The clone carrying this T cell receptor (beta chain) was seen more than once but under ten times. Its cognate antigen is unknown. This may arise from a read error, as a much more abundant clone is one base away. The entry originates in a study of breast tumors, draining lymph nodes, adjacent tissues. Trimming stripped 4 bases from V and 8 bases from J, with 12 bases between. There are 13 residues in the CDR3. Germline CDR1 and CDR2: SNHLY and FYNNEI. Each CDR3 protein is one row after TCRdb ran MiXCR on the multiplex PCR reads. The table includes some 120,000 distinct CDR3 sequences, just under 20% detected once. Broader study findings: Tumors had less TCR diversity than lymph nodes, more than nontumor tissue.

Axillary draining lymph nodes of breast cancer patients supplied the node samples. Sample: axillary lymph node tissue. The V gene is TRBV2, the J gene TRBJ1-3, with D tentatively TRBD1 (6 bases). The clonotype originates from a female donor with breast cancer. Some clones in this sample may be carry-over from other donors' samples. This CDR3 reads CASSGRGFDTIYF. The CDR3 nucleotides read TGTGCCAGCAGTGGCAGGGGATTCGACACCATATATTTT.